This T cell receptor beta chain was captured in a study of T cells in tumors after PD-1 blockade. At the level of the study: No patient had prior checkpoint blockade, systemic immunosuppression, or radiotherapy within 4 weeks. Mean per blood sample: some 100,000 templates (about 24,000-270,000), some 34,000 unique clonotypes.

Overall study findings and caveats: Blood contained about 42% of the tumor's TCR clonotypes.

Template: tumor biopsy or peripheral blood genomic DNA, about 616-6,004 ng per sample. Comments on this clone: Its antigen remains unknown.

Libraries were prepared by immunoSEQ multiplex PCR; TCRdb keeps only in-frame clonotypes and omits some of them. The table lists 45,000 or so clones, around 85% of them singletons, with approximately 8.3% in the top ten. This CDR3 has 16 residues. The source is a human donor with advanced basal cell or squamous cell carcinoma (not recorded which). The starting material was PBMCs, obtained before anti-PD-1 therapy. The chain combines TRBV21-1 with TRBJ1-1. TRBV21-1 is a pseudogene. The CDR3 region has the DNA TGTGCCAGCAGTGCGGGGCACAGGGTAAAGAACACTGAAGCTTTCTTT. This translates into CASSAGHRVKNTEAFF.